The entry below describes one T cell receptor (beta chain). These data belong to a study of control samples from healthy donors and cancer patients. V was cut by 3 bases and J by 4 bases, with 16 bases left in between. CDR1 and CDR2 (germline): LGHNT, FRNRAP. The CDR3 is made up of 16 amino acids. TCRdb keeps only in-frame clones here, not all; method: immunoSEQ multiplex PCR. The data show roughly 190,000 clones, with approximately 90% seen just once and 1.8% held by the top ten. The TCR originated in a man aged 25-45 years in good health. Specimen: blood. This rearrangement joins TRBV12-5 to TRBJ1-5; D might be TRBD1 (5 bases). CDR3 in DNA: TGTGCTAGTGGTTTAGTGGTAAAGGGGCGGAATCAGCCCCAGCATTTT. Its protein product is CASGLVVKGRNQPQHF.